This record looks at one TCR beta chain sequence and its context. The sample belongs to a study of T cells expressing NK-cell markers. Study overall: HCMV seropositivity marked seven of the eight sequenced donors; one was seronegative.

Looked up from germline, CDR1 is MNHEY and CDR2 is SMNVEV (reference sequence). There are 15 residues in the CDR3. UMI-tagged 5'RACE template switching yielded the TCR beta cDNA. TCRdb re-analyzed the 5' RACE reads; it lists each CDR3 protein once, without DNA. Recorded for this sample: 400,000 to 550,000 distinct CDR3 sequences. This receptor was obtained from a woman between 18 and 69 years old in good health. Sequenced input: blood T cells: a sorted CD56 or NKG2C T cell subset, CD4+ or CD8+ T cells, or bulk PBMC T cells (not recorded which). The chain joins TRBV27 to TRBJ2-1. Here the CDR3 reads CASSYRGDYYNEQFF.